This TCR beta chain was sequenced during a study of post-analysis software for immune sequencing data. V shed 2 bases and J shed 7 bases, with 15 bases lying between them. The CDR3 spans 15 residues. The germline V gene encodes CDR1 MDHEN and CDR2 SYDVKM. About this clonotype: The antigen is unknown.

General study points: Among multiple sclerosis patients, normalized Chao1 diversity was significantly below that of controls. In patients, roughly 5 TRBV segments were more frequent than in controls, with TRBV5-6, TRBV5-1 and TRBV20-1 among them.

Every TCR beta cDNA library bore unique molecular identifiers. It was from roughly 1.1 to 9.2 million T cells that some 470,000 cDNA molecules came. TCRdb fed the PCR reads into MiXCR, producing one record per CDR3 protein. The data contain about 460,000 distinct CDR3 sequences, around 40% of them singletons. The TCR originated in a girl between 5 and 17 years old with multiple sclerosis. The chain recombines TRBV28 with TRBJ2-1, with a possible D match to TRBD1 (7 bases). The sequenced sample consisted of blood. CDR3: CASSLGGTEGNEQFF. CDR3 bases: TGTGCCAGCAGTTTAGGGGGGACAGAGGGGAATGAGCAGTTCTTC.